This is a list of T cell receptor beta chains from one sample in a study of blood T cell repertoires in COVID-19. The protocol was immunoSEQ multiplex PCR, while the TCRdb copy is restricted to in-frame clones and leaves out a portion. The top ten clones hold 6% to 7.5% of a sample with 150,000 or so clones, about 90% of them seen once. Source material: PBMCs or T cells enriched from blood (not recorded which). Receptors originate from a woman between 45 and 65 years old who had recovered from COVID-19. CDR3s include the opening cysteine and the closing phenylalanine or tryptophan. The order of the fields is clone size, D gene, V gene, J gene, CDR3 DNA, CDR3 protein. D genes are given only for firm matches. Part of the rows lack a size; the others show once, few, many or a class for expanded clones.

>few|.|TRBV6-5|TRBJ1-6
TGTGCCAGCAGTTCCACCCCGCCATTAGCTTCACCCCTCCACTTT
CASSSTPPLASPLHF
>.|TRBD1|TRBV5-1|TRBJ1-4
TGCGCCAGCAGCTGGGGACAGGGTGGAAATGAAAAACTGTTTTTT
CASSWGQGGNEKLFF
>.|TRBD2|TRBV27|TRBJ2-1
TGTGCCAGCAGTTCCCGGAGACTAGCGGGAGGGCCTGATGAGCAGTTCTTC
CASSSRRLAGGPDEQFF
>medium-sized|TRBD2|TRBV27|TRBJ2-1
TGTGCCAGCAGTTTCGGACTAGCGGGATATCTCGGCAATGAGCAGTTCTTC
CASSFGLAGYLGNEQFF
>.|.|TRBV5-1|TRBJ2-3
TGCGCCAGCAGCCCGGGACTCCACACAGATACGCAGTATTTT
CASSPGLHTDTQYF
>once|.|TRBV7-9|TRBJ2-1
TGTGCCACGGTACTAGCTAACTATGAGCAGTTCTTC
CATVLANYEQFF
>.|.|TRBV5-1|TRBJ2-7
TGCGCCAGCAGCTTGGGGCAAGGGAGAGAAACCTACGAGCAGTACTTC
CASSLGQGRETYEQYF
>.|TRBD1|TRBV29-1|TRBJ2-1
TGCAGCGTTGAAGCGGGCACCGGGACAGGGGGATTCTTC
CSVEAGTGTGGFF
>.|.|TRBV6-5|TRBJ2-3
TGTGCCAGCAGGAGGACGGGGACTAGCACAGATACGCAGTATTTT
CASRRTGTSTDTQYF
>.|.|TRBV2|TRBJ1-1
TGTGCCAGCAGTGGGGGAGGGGTGCACTCTAACACTGAAGCTTTCTTT
CASSGGGVHSNTEAFF
>.|.|TRBV19|TRBJ2-2
TGTGCCAGTAGTATAGAAGAGGGCCCGAACACCGGGGAGCTGTTTTTT
CASSIEEGPNTGELFF
>.|TRBD1|TRBV2|TRBJ1-5
TGTGCCAGCAGCGTGACAGGGGATAATCAGCCCCAGCATTTT
CASSVTGDNQPQHF
>.|.|TRBV5-1|TRBJ2-3
TGCGCCAGCACCTCAAGGGGCAGGGCTGATACGCAGTATTTT
CASTSRGRADTQYF
>.|TRBD1|TRBV18|TRBJ2-1
TGTGCCAGCTCGCGGACAGGGGGCGATTTGAATGAGCAGTTCTTC
CASSRTGGDLNEQFF
>once|TRBD1|TRBV6-5|TRBJ2-7
TGTGCCAGCAGACCTGACAGGGGATCGTACGAGCAGTACTTC
CASRPDRGSYEQYF
>.|TRBD2|TRBV5-4|TRBJ2-1
TGTGCCAGCAGCAGGACTAGCCTCGATGAGCAGTTCTTC
CASSRTSLDEQFF
>.|TRBD2|TRBV27|TRBJ2-1
TGTGCCAGCAGTTTCTCCGGACTAGACGGGAGGGGGTCCTACAATGAGCAGTTCTTC
CASSFSGLDGRGSYNEQFF
>few|TRBD1|TRBV5-1|TRBJ1-2
TGCGCCAGCAGCTCCGGGACAGGAAACTATGGCTACACCTTC
CASSSGTGNYGYTF
>.|TRBD1|TRBV24-1|TRBJ2-7
TGTGCCACCAGTTCCTGGACAGGGGACGAGCAGTACTTC
CATSSWTGDEQYF
>.|TRBD2|TRBV5-5|TRBJ2-7
TGTGCCAGCAGCATGGGACTAGCGGGAGGGCAATACGAGCAGTACTTC
CASSMGLAGGQYEQYF
>.|TRBD2|TRBV28|TRBJ2-7
TGTGCCAGCAGTTTAGTACTAGCGGGAGCCTACGAGCAGTACTTC
CASSLVLAGAYEQYF
>few|TRBD2|TRBV6-2/TRBV6-3|TRBJ2-3
TGTGCCAGCAGTCAGACTAGCGGGAGCGCAGATACGCAGTATTTT
CASSQTSGSADTQYF
>.|.|TRBV7-9|TRBJ2-1
TGTGCCAGCAGCTCTCTGGGGAGTCGGAACAATGAGCAGTTCTTC
CASSSLGSRNNEQFF
>.|.|TRBV19|TRBJ2-3
TGTGCCAGTAGTACTCCAGAGGGCCCTAGCACAGATACGCAGTATTTT
CASSTPEGPSTDTQYF
>.|TRBD2|TRBV10-3|TRBJ2-1
TGTGCCATCAGTGTCGGGACTAGCGCCTACAATGAGCAGTTCTTC
CAISVGTSAYNEQFF
>.|TRBD1|TRBV2|TRBJ2-7
TGTGCCAGCAGTCTGAAGGGACAGGGGGGTCCCTACGAGCAGTACTTC
CASSLKGQGGPYEQYF
>.|TRBD1|TRBV28|TRBJ1-2
TGTGCCAGCAGTTTATGGGGGACAGGTAGAGATCCTAACTATGGCTACACCTTC
CASSLWGTGRDPNYGYTF